This TCR beta chain came from a study of blood T cell repertoires in COVID-19. Germline V gives CDR1 LGHNA, CDR2 YSLEER. Trimming at V came to 4 bases and at J to 2 bases, leaving 5 bases not matched to a gene. This CDR3 is built from 16 residues. Some clones are missing from TCRdb's copy, which holds only in-frame ones; the method was immunoSEQ multiplex PCR. Altogether approximately 330,000 clones are present, roughly 86% being singletons, with the ten largest covering approximately 9.4%. Sequencing was performed on peripheral blood. The rearrangement uses TRBV4-3 and TRBJ2-1, with 10 bases that match TRBD2. This clonotype was obtained from a man aged 25-45 years with COVID-19, enrolled during active disease. CDR3 DNA sequence: TGCGCCAGCAGCCTCGGACTAGCGGAGGCCTACAATGAGCAGTTCTTC. As protein: CASSLGLAEAYNEQFF.